This T cell receptor beta chain was profiled in a study of blood T cell repertoires in COVID-19. About the study: T cells, B-cell-depleted T cells, or PBMCs supplied cDNA or gDNA.

Original processing methods: The authors estimated nucleated cell counts from reference gene primer amplification. The table came from immunoSEQ multiplex PCR; TCRdb's copy has only in-frame clones and leaves some out. The D gene and trimming were derived from the DNA, and the V and J assignments and clone size from that table. The repertoire has some 200,000 clones, around 89% of them found once; the top ten carry 1.5% to 2%. Sequenced sample: peripheral blood. The sequence was collected from a man between 65 and 79 years old with acute or convalescent COVID-19.

DNA for the CDR3: TGTGCCAGCTCACCCGGCGGCTTGTACTACGAGCAGTACTTC. This codes for CASSPGGLYYEQYF. The rearrangement uses TRBV18 and TRBJ2-7; D is ambiguous. V lost 3 bases and J 3 bases, leaving 12 bases between the germline ends. The CDR3 spans 14 residues. CDR1 and CDR2 (germline): KGHSH, LQKENI.